This T cell receptor beta chain was recorded in a study of blood T cell repertoires in COVID-19. Study overall: Acute-phase and convalescent COVID-19 samples originated in the United States, Italy and Spain.

V was cut by 6 bases and J by 0 bases, with 9 bases left in between. Germline V gene sequence: CDR1 MNHEY, CDR2 SMNVEV (reference sequence). This CDR3 is built from 14 residues. Cohorts were based on clinical histories the participants reported. Before they entered the study, exposed participants had met a COVID-19 case within 2 weeks. This clone has a handful of counts. Per the original data handling: Nucleated cell number was recorded as an estimate derived from reference gene primer amplification. TCRdb's table, derived via immunoSEQ multiplex PCR, lists solely in-frame clones and lacks some. The V and J calls and clone size are taken from that table; D and trimming were inferred from the DNA. Counted here are 150,000 to 200,000 clones, less than 90% occurring once; the ten biggest clones make up 3% to 3.5%.

The rearrangement uses TRBV27 and TRBJ1-5; D gene ambiguous. Sequencing was done on a sample of PBMCs or T cells enriched from blood (not recorded which). This sequence originates from a woman in her thirties who had been exposed to COVID-19. The CDR3 reads CASRSLASNQPQHF. The CDR3 coding sequence is TGTGCCAGCAGGTCTCTAGCTAGCAATCAGCCCCAGCATTTT.